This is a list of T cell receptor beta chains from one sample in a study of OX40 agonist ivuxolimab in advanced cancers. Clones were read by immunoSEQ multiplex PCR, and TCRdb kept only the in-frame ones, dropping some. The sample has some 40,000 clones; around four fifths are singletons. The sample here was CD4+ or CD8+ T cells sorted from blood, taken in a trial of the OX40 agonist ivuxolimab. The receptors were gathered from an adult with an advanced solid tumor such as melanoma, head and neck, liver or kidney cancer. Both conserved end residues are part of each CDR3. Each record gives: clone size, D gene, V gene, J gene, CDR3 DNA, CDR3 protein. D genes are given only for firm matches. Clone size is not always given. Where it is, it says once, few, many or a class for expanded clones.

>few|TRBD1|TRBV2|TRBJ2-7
TGTGCCACGGGGGCACGACAGGGGGCAGGCGAGCAGTACTTC
CATGARQGAGEQYF
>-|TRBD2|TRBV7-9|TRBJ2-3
TGTGCCAGCAGCTCCCTACTAGCGACTAGCACAGATACGCAGTATTTT
CASSSLLATSTDTQYF
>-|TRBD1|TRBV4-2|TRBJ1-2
TGTGCCAGCAGCCAAGGGGGACAGGAAAACTATGGCTACACCTTC
CASSQGGQENYGYTF
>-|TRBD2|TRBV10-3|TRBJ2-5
TGTGCCACCGGGGCGGGACTAGCGGGAGGGGGCGAGACCCAGTACTTC
CATGAGLAGGGETQYF
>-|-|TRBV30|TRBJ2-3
TGTGCCTGGACCCAATGGGGCACAGATACGCAGTATTTT
CAWTQWGTDTQYF
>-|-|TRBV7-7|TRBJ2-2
TGTGCCAGCAGCCCACAGGGAGCCGGGGAGCTGTTTTTT
CASSPQGAGELFF
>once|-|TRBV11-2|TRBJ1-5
TGTGCCAGCAGCGCCACTACGGGGGTTCTCCAGCCCCAGCATTTT
CASSATTGVLQPQHF
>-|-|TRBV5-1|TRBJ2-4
TGCGCCAGCAGCTCAGACAGACTAGCCAAAAACATTCAGTACTTC
CASSSDRLAKNIQYF
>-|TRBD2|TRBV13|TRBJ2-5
TGTGCCAGCAGTAAAGTAGCGGGAAGACGGGACCAAGAGACCCAGTACTTC
CASSKVAGRRDQETQYF
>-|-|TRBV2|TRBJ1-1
TGTGCCAGCAGACAGGGACGGAACACTGAAGCTTTCTTT
CASRQGRNTEAFF
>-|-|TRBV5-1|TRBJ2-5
TGCGCCAGCAGCGCTTTACAGGGTCGCGTAGAGACCCAGTACTTC
CASSALQGRVETQYF
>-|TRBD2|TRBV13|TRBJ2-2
TGTGCCAGCAGCAAGTTTCGAGGGACTAGGCCGACCGGGGAGCTGTTTTTT
CASSKFRGTRPTGELFF
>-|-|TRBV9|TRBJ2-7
TGTGCCAGCAGCGCCGGGACTTTTAGTTACGAGCAGTACTTC
CASSAGTFSYEQYF
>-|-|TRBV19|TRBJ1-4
TGTGCCACCGGGGATAGGGACTTGGATGAAAAACTGTTTTTT
CATGDRDLDEKLFF
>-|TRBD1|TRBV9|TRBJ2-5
TGTGCCAGCAGCGGCAGGGGGCGAGAAGAGACCCAGTACTTC
CASSGRGREETQYF
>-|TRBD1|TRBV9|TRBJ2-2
TGTGCCAGCAGCGCCCGGACAGGCCCGGGGGAGCTGTTTTTT
CASSARTGPGELFF
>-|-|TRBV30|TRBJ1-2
TGTGCCTGGAGTGAGGCAGGGGATGGCTACACCTTC
CAWSEAGDGYTF
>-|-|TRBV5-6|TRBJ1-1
TGTGCCAGCAGCTTGGGGGGCGCAGGTACCGCGGTTACTGAAGCTTTCTTT
CASSLGGAGTAVTEAFF
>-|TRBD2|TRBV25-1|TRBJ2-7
TGTGCCAGCAGTCCAAGCGGGGGGCGGAACGAGCAGTACTTC
CASSPSGGRNEQYF
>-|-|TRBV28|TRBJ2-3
TGTGCCAGCAGTTTTCAGGGCCGGAACGCAGATACGCAGTATTTT
CASSFQGRNADTQYF
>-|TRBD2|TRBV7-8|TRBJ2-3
TGTGCCAGCAGCTTCGGACTAGCGGGAGGAACAGATACGCAGTATTTT
CASSFGLAGGTDTQYF
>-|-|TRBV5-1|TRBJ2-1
TGCGCCAGCAGCCTGAGGGACCCCAGGGTAAATGAGCAGTTCTTC
CASSLRDPRVNEQFF